This T cell receptor beta chain was documented in a study of T cell responses to AZD1222 COVID-19 vaccine. This clone is a singleton in its sample. The repertoire was sequenced with immunoSEQ multiplex PCR; TCRdb's copy has only in-frame clones and lacks some. The sample consists of about 130,000 clones, about nine tenths of them appearing once. CDR3 length: 15 amino acids. Trimming at V came to 4 bases and at J to 7 bases, leaving 8 bases not matched to a gene. Germline V gene sequence: CDR1 SGDLS, CDR2 YYNGEE. The source was peripheral blood, collected 28 days after the second AZD1222 dose. J is TRBJ1-6 and V is TRBV9, with 7 bases aligning to TRBD1. The sequence derives from an adult who received the AZD1222 COVID-19 vaccine. CDR3 residues: CASSSSDRLNSPLHF. In DNA form, the CDR3 reads TGTGCCAGCAGCTCTTCGGACAGGTTGAATTCACCCCTCCACTTT. Drawing the rest from reference TRBV9 and TRBJ1-6, the complete variable domain is DSGVTQTPKHLITATGQRVTLRCSPRSGDLSVYWYQQSLDQGLQFLIQYYNGEERAKGNILERFSAQQFPDLHSELNLSSLELGDSALYFCASSSSDRLNSPLHFGNGTRLTVT.